Listed here are 31 T cell receptor beta chains from one sample, sequenced in a study of shared clonotypes between healthy human individuals. The table came from immunoSEQ multiplex PCR; TCRdb's copy has only in-frame clones and leaves some out. The sample lists about 380,000 clones; 96% were seen once. Sequencing used memory CD8+ T cells sorted from blood. The subset denotes: CD45RO+ cells pooled with CCR7-negative TemRA cells. The origin of the receptors is a young man in good health.

The V gene is TRBV7-2, the J gene TRBJ2-7; D is uncertain. V gave up 1 base and J gave up 6 bases, with 10 bases separating them. The CDR3 is 13 residues long. Germline CDR1 is SGHTA and CDR2 is FQGNSA. The CDR3 region is CASSLVRPSEQYF. CDR3 nucleotide sequence: TGTGCCAGCAGCTTAGTGCGCCCCTCCGAGCAGTACTTC.

The chain couples TRBV25-1 to TRBJ2-7; TRBD2 matches 9 bases. Germline CDR1 reads MGHDK; CDR2 reads SYGVNS. This CDR3 contains 15 residues. V dropped 8 bases and J dropped 1; count of bases not matched to a gene: 9. The CDR3 region is CASSIRAGGSYEQYF. CDR3 bases: TGTGCCAGCTCGATAAGAGCGGGGGGATCCTACGAGCAGTACTTC.

The chain carries TRBV19 and TRBJ2-5, with TRBD2 as a possible D gene (5 bases). The CDR3 is 15 amino acids. V gave up 1 base and J gave up 1 base, with 10 bases separating them. Germline V lookup: CDR1 LNHDA, CDR2 SQIVND (reference sequence). The CDR3 DNA follows: TGTGCCAGTAGTATAGGACTCACTAGCCAAGAGACCCAGTACTTC. This encodes CASSIGLTSQETQYF.

The chain employs TRBV27 and TRBJ2-7; no definite D call. Germline V lookup: CDR1 MNHEY, CDR2 SMNVEV (reference sequence). This CDR3 spans 13 amino acids. Trimming removed 4 bases from V and 5 bases from J, with 12 bases in between. The CDR3 loop is CASSSSPRNEQYF. CDR3 sequence (DNA): TGTGCCAGCAGTTCGTCTCCTAGGAACGAGCAGTACTTC.

The gene calls are TRBV6-5 and TRBJ2-5; 7 positions agree with TRBD2. V shed 0 bases, J shed 5 bases, and the junction held 9 bases outside the gene matches. This CDR3 spans 16 amino acids. Germline CDR1 reads MNHEY; CDR2 reads SVGAGI. CDR3 region: CASSYSGRVPGETQYF. CDR3 in DNA: TGTGCCAGCAGTTACTCGGGGAGGGTGCCCGGGGAGACCCAGTACTTC.

About this clone: One junction end does not reproduce the germline sequence, and a read error may be involved. This rearrangement joins TRBV7-7 to TRBJ2-5; 9 bases fit TRBD2. CDR1 is SSHAT, CDR2 FNYEAQ, per germline (reference sequence). The CDR3 runs 16 residues. This CDR3 reads CASSPGGLAPQETQYF. The DNA for the CDR3 is TGTGCTAGCAGCCCCGGCGGACTAGCGCCTCAAGAGACCCAGTACTTC.

The J gene is TRBJ1-1, the V gene TRBV27; D uncertain. Trimming left V 7 bases short and J 4 bases short, with 16 bases between. Germline lookup yields CDR1 MNHEY and CDR2 SMNVEV (reference sequence). The CDR3 spans 14 residues. The CDR3 region has the DNA TGTGCCAGCAAGTCAGTGGTCAGCCTCACTGAAGCTTTCTTT. Its translation is CASKSVVSLTEAFF.

In DNA, the CDR3 is TGTGCCAGTAGTACCCCAGGGGGCTACCCTAACTATGGCTACACCTTC. This codes for CASSTPGGYPNYGYTF. The chain combines TRBV19 with TRBJ1-2; 8 bases match TRBD1. Per the germline V gene, CDR1 is LNHDA and CDR2 is SQIVND (reference sequence). The V and J ends lost 4 bases and 0 bases, in that order; junction bases with no gene match: 7. There are 16 residues in the CDR3.

J is TRBJ2-7 and V is TRBV6-1, with 7 bases identical to TRBD1. CDR1 and CDR2 from the germline V gene are MNHNS and SASEGT. The V segment lost 3 bases and the J segment 7 bases; nucleotides outside the gene matches: 12. The CDR3 loop spans 15 amino acids. The CDR3 here is CASSDSWGQPREQYF. CDR3 in DNA: TGTGCCAGCAGTGACAGCTGGGGACAGCCCAGGGAGCAGTACTTC.

This chain connects TRBV6-1 to TRBJ2-3, with 9 bases lining up with TRBD2. Germline loops: CDR1 MNHNS, CDR2 SASEGT. Trimming removed 2 bases from V and 2 bases from J; junction bases left unmatched: 5. The CDR3 covers 16 residues. CDR3 region: CASSEFLAGTTDTQYF. In DNA, the CDR3 is TGTGCCAGCAGTGAATTTCTAGCGGGGACCACAGATACGCAGTATTTT.

The chain uses TRBV7-2 and TRBJ1-5, with 8 bases that match TRBD1. CDR1 is SGHTA, CDR2 FQGNSA, per germline. The CDR3 extends over 16 amino acids. V dropped 0 bases and J dropped 6; count of bases not matched to a gene: 7. The chain's CDR3 is CASSLAAQGGVQPQHF. The CDR3 bases are TGTGCCAGCAGCTTAGCTGCACAGGGGGGGGTTCAGCCCCAGCATTTT.

This sequence joins TRBV19 and TRBJ1-3, with D tentatively TRBD1 (6 bases). V lost 5 bases to trimming and J lost 0 bases, with 14 bases between them. Germline loops: CDR1 LNHDA, CDR2 SQIVND (reference sequence). The CDR3 contains 16 residues. DNA of the CDR3: TGTGCCAGTAGTTTCGGACAGATTTTCTCTGGAAACACCATATATTTT. It translates to CASSFGQIFSGNTIYF. Drawing the rest from reference TRBV19 and TRBJ1-3, the complete variable domain is DGGITQSPKYLFRKEGQNVTLSCEQNLNHDAMYWYRQDPGQGLRLIYYSQIVNDFQKGDIAEGYSVSREKKESFPLTVTSAQKNPTAFYLCASSFGQIFSGNTIYFGEGSWLTVV.

This clone appeared a single time. The chain links TRBV5-1 to TRBJ2-1; no clear D. CDR1 and CDR2 (germline): SGHRS, YFSETQ. V lost 0 bases, J lost 5 bases, and 3 bases lay in between. The CDR3 runs to 12 residues. CDR3 nucleotide sequence: TGCGCCAGCAGCTTGGGGAACAATGAGCAGTTCTTC. Its translation: CASSLGNNEQFF.

The V gene is TRBV5-8, the J gene TRBJ2-5; perhaps TRBD1 as D (6 bases). Trimming shortened V by 0 bases and J by 1 base, and 10 bases separated the two germline ends. Germline-derived CDR1 and CDR2 are SGHTS and YDEGEE. The CDR3 is 15 residues long. In DNA, the CDR3 is TGTGCCAGCAGCTTGGTAGGACAGACCCAAGAGACCCAGTACTTC. It specifies CASSLVGQTQETQYF.

A remark on this clone: Other DNA sequences of this sample code for an identical CDR3. J is TRBJ2-2 and V is TRBV28; D ambiguous. Trimming removed 2 bases at V and 4 bases at J, with 2 bases between. The CDR3 spans 12 residues. The germline gives CDR1 MDHEN, CDR2 SYDVKM. The CDR3 nucleotides read TGTGCCAGCAGTTTAAGCACCGGGGAGCTGTTTTTT. Encoded protein: CASSLSTGELFF.

The chain combines TRBV19 with TRBJ1-4; a possible D gene is TRBD1 (6 bases). The CDR3 has 14 amino acids. V was pared by 3 bases and J by 5 bases, with 10 bases between. In germline, CDR1 is LNHDA, CDR2 SQIVND (reference sequence). CDR3 nucleotide sequence: TGTGCCAGTAGTATGGGGGACACCAATGAAAAACTGTTTTTT. This translates into CASSMGDTNEKLFF.

This clone is a singleton in its sample. This chain connects TRBV6-6 to TRBJ1-5; TRBD1 might be the D (6 bases). The germline V gene encodes CDR1 MNHNY and CDR2 SVGAGI (reference sequence). Trimming took 7 bases from V and 2 from J, leaving 12 bases between them. This CDR3 is 14 amino acids long. The CDR3 region has the DNA TGTGCCAGCAATAACAGGGATGGCAATCAGCCCCAGCATTTT. This gives the protein CASNNRDGNQPQHF.

In the case of this clone: Other DNA sequences in the sample encode the same CDR3. The chain recombines TRBV6-5 with TRBJ2-7, with D possibly TRBD1 on 5 matching bases. The CDR3 has 13 residues. Trimming took off 2 bases at V and 1 base at J, with 6 bases between the two ends. Germline V lookup: CDR1 MNHEY, CDR2 SVGAGI. This CDR3 reads CASSYRGSYEQYF. In DNA, the CDR3 is TGTGCCAGCAGTTACAGGGGATCCTACGAGCAGTACTTC.

The chain joins TRBV7-2 to TRBJ2-4; D is uncertain. The CDR3 is 16 amino acids. V lost 1 base to trimming and J lost 2 bases, with 12 bases between them. Germline V gene data show CDR1 as SGHTA and CDR2 as FQGNSA. CDR3 sequence: CASSLGVGFTKNIQYF. CDR3 bases: TGTGCCAGCAGCTTAGGGGTGGGCTTTACCAAAAACATTCAGTACTTC.

This chain links TRBV7-2 with TRBJ2-2, with D possibly TRBD2 on 6 matching bases. CDR3 length: 14 residues. The ends were cut back, 0 bases at V and 7 bases at J, with 9 bases in the middle. Germline CDR1 and CDR2: SGHTA and FQGNSA. The chain's CDR3 is CASSLARGGGELFF. CDR3 nucleotide sequence: TGTGCCAGCAGCTTAGCGCGGGGTGGCGGGGAGCTGTTTTTT.

V usage is TRBV6-1 and J usage is TRBJ2-3, with 7 nucleotides matching TRBD2. J was trimmed by 0 bases and V by 8 bases; bases with no gene match: 2. Germline V gene lookup returns CDR1 MNHNS and CDR2 SASEGT. This CDR3 is built from 13 residues. CDR3 protein: CASDSGSTDTQYF. CDR3 sequence (DNA): TGTGCCAGCGATAGCGGGAGCACAGATACGCAGTATTTT.

The rearrangement links TRBV7-9 to TRBJ2-1; weak D call: TRBD1 (6 bases). The V gene lost 1 base and the J gene lost 5 bases, with 12 bases spanning the gap. The length of the CDR3 is 15 residues. Germline loops: CDR1 SEHNR, CDR2 FQNEAQ (reference sequence). CDR3 sequence reads: CASSLGTGPNNEQFF. Written as DNA, the CDR3 is TGTGCCAGCAGCTTAGGCACAGGGCCCAACAATGAGCAGTTCTTC.

In the case of this clone: The same CDR3 is also encoded by other DNA sequences in this sample. V gene TRBV30 combines with J gene TRBJ1-3; no clear D gene. The CDR3 sequence is 12 residues long. V lost 0 bases to trimming and J lost 4 bases, with 4 bases between them. Per the germline V gene, CDR1 is GTSNPN and CDR2 is SVGIG (reference sequence). The CDR3 sequence: CAWSVGGNTIYF. Here the CDR3 DNA reads TGTGCCTGGAGTGTCGGAGGAAACACCATATATTTT.

This clone was recorded once. The rearrangement links TRBV11-3 to TRBJ2-2; weak D call: TRBD2 (5 bases). The CDR3 extends over 15 amino acids. Trimming removed 1 base from V and 0 bases from J, with 6 bases in between. Germline V gene data show CDR1 as SGHNT and CDR2 as YENEEA. The CDR3 region is CASSLGGPNTGELFF. The CDR3 DNA follows: TGTGCCAGCAGCTTAGGCGGGCCGAACACCGGGGAGCTGTTTTTT.

The V and J genes are TRBV29-1 and TRBJ2-5, with a weak D call TRBD1 (6 bases). Trimming stripped 4 bases from V and 5 bases from J, with 14 bases between. This CDR3 has 13 residues. The germline V gene encodes CDR1 SQVTM and CDR2 ANQGSEA. This CDR3 is CSVVGGQGETQYF. The CDR3 nucleotides read TGCAGCGTTGTTGGGGGTCAGGGGGAGACCCAGTACTTC.

The gene calls are TRBV27 and TRBJ1-1; no firm D call. Germline lookup yields CDR1 MNHEY and CDR2 SMNVEV (reference sequence). This CDR3 region has 14 residues. The ends were cut back, 0 bases at V and 4 bases at J, with 9 bases in the middle. Written as DNA, the CDR3 is TGTGCCAGCAGTTTATCCCGGCGGGGCACTGAAGCTTTCTTT. Amino acids: CASSLSRRGTEAFF.

In regard to this clone: Additional DNA sequences in this sample encode the identical CDR3. The genes are TRBV5-1 and TRBJ2-5; 10 bases line up with TRBD2. Per the germline V gene, CDR1 is SGHRS and CDR2 is YFSETQ. V shed 1 base and J 2 bases; nucleotides not matched to a gene: 2. The CDR3 has 15 residues. CDR3 sequence reads: CASSLLAGGQETQYF. The DNA for the CDR3 is TGCGCCAGCAGCTTGTTAGCGGGAGGACAAGAGACCCAGTACTTC.

The genes are TRBV7-8 and TRBJ2-7, with 14 bases matching TRBD2. The germline gives CDR1 SGHVS, CDR2 FQNEAQ. The J segment lost 6 bases and the V segment lost 5 bases, leaving 9 bases of the junction unmatched. This CDR3 spans 16 amino acids. This CDR3 is CASSNGLAGGYGEQYF. CDR3 nucleotides: TGTGCCAGCAGCAACGGACTAGCGGGAGGCTATGGCGAGCAGTACTTC.

V gene TRBV5-4 combines with J gene TRBJ1-2, with 7 bases identical to TRBD1. CDR3 length: 16 residues. Germline CDR1 is SGHNT and CDR2 is YYREEE (reference sequence). V lost 4 bases and J lost 2; bases outside the gene matches: 11. DNA of the CDR3: TGTGCCAGCAGCCGGGCACCGGGACAGATCAACTATGGCTACACCTTC. As protein: CASSRAPGQINYGYTF.

The chain uses TRBV5-1 and TRBJ1-1; 8 bases align to TRBD1. CDR3 length: 14 amino acids. Per germline, CDR1 SGHRS and CDR2 YFSETQ. J was trimmed by 5 bases and V by 5 bases; bases with no gene match: 8. For the CDR3, the DNA is TGCGCCAGCAGTCCCGGGACAGGAGGGACTGAAGCTTTCTTT. Translated, it gives CASSPGTGGTEAFF.

The chain couples TRBV14 to TRBJ2-2, with D hard to call. V was shortened by 4 bases and J by 4 bases, with 7 bases between the two germline ends. Germline-derived CDR1 and CDR2 are SGHDN and FVKESK. The CDR3 is made up of 13 amino acids. The CDR3 here is CASSLLGTGELFF. The CDR3 bases are TGTGCCAGCAGCCTTCTGGGCACCGGGGAGCTGTTTTTT.